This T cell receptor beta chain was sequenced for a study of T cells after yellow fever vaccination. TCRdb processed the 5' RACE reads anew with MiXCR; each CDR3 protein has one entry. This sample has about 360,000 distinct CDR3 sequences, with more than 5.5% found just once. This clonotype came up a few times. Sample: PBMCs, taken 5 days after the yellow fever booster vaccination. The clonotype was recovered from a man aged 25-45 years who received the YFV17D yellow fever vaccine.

The CDR3 reads CASSSGQGPDTQYF. CDR3 DNA sequence: TGTGCCAGCAGCTCCGGACAGGGACCAGATACGCAGTATTTT. The chain recombines TRBV7-9 with TRBJ2-3, with 8 positions matching TRBD1. This CDR3 comprises 14 residues. The germline gives CDR1 SEHNR, CDR2 FQNEAQ (reference sequence). V shed 4 bases and J 4 bases; nucleotides not matched to a gene: 4.